The rows below give T cell receptor beta chains drawn from one sample of a study of blood T cell repertoires in COVID-19. The repertoire was sequenced with immunoSEQ multiplex PCR; TCRdb's copy has only in-frame clones and lacks some. The data contain about 130,000 clones, roughly 91% of them singletons. Sequencing was carried out using peripheral blood. These receptor sequences come from a man between 50 and 59 years old with active or convalescent COVID-19. Each CDR3 is given with its conserved first and last residue. D genes are given only for firm matches. Size is stated for part of the rows, as once, few or many counts, or as a class when the clone is expanded.

TRBD1	TRBV19	-	TRBJ1-2	TGTGCCAGTAGTATATCCCAGGGGGCGCCTGGCTACACCTTC	CASSISQGAPGYTF
-	TRBV12-5	-	TRBJ2-7	TGTGCTAGTGGGAGGGGGGGCGAGCAGTACTTC	CASGRGGEQYF
TRBD2	TRBV6-5	-	TRBJ2-3	TGTGCCAGTTTTAGCGGGGGGCTGACAGATACGCAGTATTTT	CASFSGGLTDTQYF
TRBD2	TRBV28	-	TRBJ2-1	TGTGCCAGCAGTTTTTTACTAGCGGGAGCCAGCTCCTACAATGAGCAGTTCTTC	CASSFLLAGASSYNEQFF
TRBD2	TRBV5-1	-	TRBJ2-3	TGCGCCAGCAGCTTCGGGACTAGCGTACCAGATACGCAGTATTTT	CASSFGTSVPDTQYF
-	TRBV9	-	TRBJ1-1	TGTGCCAGCAGCGTAGGAGTTAATTCTGAAGCTTTCTTT	CASSVGVNSEAFF
TRBD2	TRBV9	-	TRBJ2-7	TGTGCCAGCAGCCCCCGGACTAGCGGGGGGGACTACGAGCAGTACTTC	CASSPRTSGGDYEQYF
TRBD1	TRBV3-1/TRBV3-2	once	TRBJ2-3	TGTGCCAGCAGCCAAGATCTTGCAGGGGGCGTCACAGATACGCAGTATTTT	CASSQDLAGGVTDTQYF
-	TRBV13	-	TRBJ2-7	TGTGCCAGCAGCTTAAGAGGTTACGAGCAGTACTTC	CASSLRGYEQYF
-	TRBV29-1	-	TRBJ1-1	TGCAGCGTTGGCAGGGCGGTTGAAGCTTTCTTT	CSVGRAVEAFF
-	TRBV7-8	-	TRBJ1-1	TGTGCCAGCAGCTTAGCTACAGGAAACACTGAAGCTTTCTTT	CASSLATGNTEAFF
TRBD1	TRBV6-1	-	TRBJ2-2	TGTGCCAGCAGTGAAGGGGACAGGCGGAACACCGGGGAGCTGTTTTTT	CASSEGDRRNTGELFF
TRBD2	TRBV2	-	TRBJ2-7	TGTGCCAGCACCCGACTAGCGGGAACCTACGAGCAGTACTTC	CASTRLAGTYEQYF
TRBD2	TRBV3-1/TRBV3-2	-	TRBJ2-5	TGTGCCAGCAGCCTCGGGGGGGAAGAGACCCAGTACTTC	CASSLGGEETQYF
-	TRBV18	-	TRBJ1-5	TGTGCCAGCTCACCAAGCAAAGGGGTTATGCCCCAGCATTTT	CASSPSKGVMPQHF
TRBD1	TRBV6-1	-	TRBJ1-1	TGTGCCAGCAGTGACCCGACAGGGTTTTTTCATAATGGTGAAGCTTTCTTT	CASSDPTGFFHNGEAFF
-	TRBV30	-	TRBJ2-1	TGTGCCTGGAGAAAACAGTCCTACAATGAGCAGTTCTTC	CAWRKQSYNEQFF
-	TRBV5-1	-	TRBJ1-4	TGCGCCAGCAGCTTGAGGGGCGGAACACGGGAAAAACTGTTTTTT	CASSLRGGTREKLFF
TRBD1	TRBV27	-	TRBJ1-2	TGTGCCAGCAGTCCCCGGGACAGCTATGGCTACACCTTC	CASSPRDSYGYTF
-	TRBV30	-	TRBJ1-5	TGTGCCTGGAGTAGGGAGGGTGATCAGCCCCAGCATTTT	CAWSREGDQPQHF
-	TRBV5-6	-	TRBJ1-2	TGTGCCAGCAGCTTGGAAACAGGGTTTCAGGATGGCTACACCTTC	CASSLETGFQDGYTF
TRBD1	TRBV6-7	-	TRBJ2-7	TGTGCCAGCAGTTACCCTGACAGGGCCCCCTACGAGCAGTACTTC	CASSYPDRAPYEQYF
TRBD2	TRBV4-2	-	TRBJ2-1	TGTGCCAGCAGCCAAGATCCTCTAGCGGGAGATAGAAATGAGCAGTTCTTC	CASSQDPLAGDRNEQFF
-	TRBV6-6	few	TRBJ1-1	TGTGCCAGCAGTCGGGACTGGAACACTGAAGCTTTCTTT	CASSRDWNTEAFF
TRBD1	TRBV2	-	TRBJ1-1	TGTGCCGGGAAGACAGGGCTGCAGGACACTGAAGCTTTCTTT	CAGKTGLQDTEAFF
TRBD2	TRBV6-5	-	TRBJ2-7	TGTGCCAGCAGTATAGCGGGAGTTTTAAACGAGCAGTACTTC	CASSIAGVLNEQYF
-	TRBV6-1	-	TRBJ2-7	TGTGCCAGCAGTGAATCAGGGGATCGAGACGAGCAGTACTTC	CASSESGDRDEQYF
-	TRBV5-5	-	TRBJ1-2	TGTGCCAGCAGCTTACACAATAACTATGGCTACACCTTC	CASSLHNNYGYTF
TRBD1	TRBV3-1/TRBV3-2	-	TRBJ1-1	TGTGCCAGCAGCCCGGAGACAGGGTCCGGGTACACTGAAGCTTTCTTT	CASSPETGSGYTEAFF
-	TRBV27	-	TRBJ1-1	TGTGCCAGCAGCCCCCGGACGGGAAGAATGAACACTGAAGCTTTCTTT	CASSPRTGRMNTEAFF
-	TRBV7-2	once	TRBJ1-1	TGTGCCAGCAGAACAGGTCCTATCACTGAAGCTTTCTTT	CASRTGPITEAFF
TRBD1	TRBV6-5	once	TRBJ1-2	TGTGCCAGCAGGGGACAGAACTATGGCTACACCTTC	CASRGQNYGYTF
TRBD1	TRBV7-9	medium-sized	TRBJ1-4	TGTGCCAGCAGTACGGGCGAGGGGGCGCTTGGTAATGAAAAACTGTTTTTT	CASSTGEGALGNEKLFF